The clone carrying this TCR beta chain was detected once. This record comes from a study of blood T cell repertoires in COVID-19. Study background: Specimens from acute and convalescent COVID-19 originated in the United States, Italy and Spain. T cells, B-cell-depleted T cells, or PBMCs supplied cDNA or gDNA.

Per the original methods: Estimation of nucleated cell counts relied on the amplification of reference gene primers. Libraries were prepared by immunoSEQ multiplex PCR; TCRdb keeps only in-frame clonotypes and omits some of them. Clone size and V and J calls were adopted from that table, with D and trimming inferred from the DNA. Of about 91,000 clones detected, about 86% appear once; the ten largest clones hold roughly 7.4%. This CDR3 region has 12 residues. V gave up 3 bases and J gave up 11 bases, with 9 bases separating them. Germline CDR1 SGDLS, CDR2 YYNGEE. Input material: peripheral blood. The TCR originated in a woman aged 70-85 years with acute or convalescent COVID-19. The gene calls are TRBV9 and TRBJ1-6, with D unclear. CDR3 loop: CASSANGAPLHF. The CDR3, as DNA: TGTGCCAGCAGCGCCAACGGAGCACCCCTCCACTTT. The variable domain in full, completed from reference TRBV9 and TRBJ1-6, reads DSGVTQTPKHLITATGQRVTLRCSPRSGDLSVYWYQQSLDQGLQFLIQYYNGEERAKGNILERFSAQQFPDLHSELNLSSLELGDSALYFCASSANGAPLHFGNGTRLTVT.